This T cell receptor (beta chain) is from a study of cytotoxic CD8 clonotypes in ibrutinib-treated CLL. Study background: Sequenced samples delivered averages of around 260,000 productive templates and 75,000 to 95,000 productive rearrangements. Study conclusions and caveats: At progression, clonality fell back toward baseline after rising at ibrutinib response.

Depths of 1 in 200,000 to 1 in 1 million T cells were the sequencing target. Method: immunoSEQ multiplex PCR; TCRdb's copy keeps in-frame clones and lacks some. The sample consists of under 150,000 clones, approximately 89% of them appearing once. Comments on this clone: Antigen specificity is unknown.

Germline loops: CDR1 SEHNR, CDR2 FQNEAQ (reference sequence). This CDR3 contains 15 residues. The V and J ends lost 0 bases and 2 bases, in that order; junction bases with no gene match: 4. This receptor was identified in a human donor with chronic lymphocytic leukemia. The sample here was PBMCs, taken after 12 months of ibrutinib treatment. This rearrangement joins TRBV7-9 to TRBJ2-7; 7 nucleotides match TRBD1. DNA of the CDR3: TGTGCCAGCAGCTTAGCTGCGACAGGGCCCTACGAGCAGTACTTC. Encoded protein: CASSLAATGPYEQYF.